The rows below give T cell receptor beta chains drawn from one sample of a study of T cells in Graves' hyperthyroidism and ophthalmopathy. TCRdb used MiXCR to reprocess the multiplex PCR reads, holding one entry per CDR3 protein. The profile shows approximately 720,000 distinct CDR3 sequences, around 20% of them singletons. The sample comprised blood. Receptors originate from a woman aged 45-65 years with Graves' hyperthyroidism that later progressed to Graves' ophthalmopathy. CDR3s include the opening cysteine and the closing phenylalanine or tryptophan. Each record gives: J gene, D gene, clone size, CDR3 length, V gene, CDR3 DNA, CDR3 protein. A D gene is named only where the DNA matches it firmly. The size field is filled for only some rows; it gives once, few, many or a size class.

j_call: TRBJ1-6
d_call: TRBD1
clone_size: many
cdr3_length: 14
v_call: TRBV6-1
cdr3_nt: TGTGCCAGCAGCAGCGGGACAGGTCGCTCACCCCTCCACTTT
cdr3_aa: CASSSGTGRSPLHF

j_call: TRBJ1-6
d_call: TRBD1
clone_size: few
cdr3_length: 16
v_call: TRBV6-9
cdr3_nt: TGCGCCAGCAGCCTCTACAAGACAGGGAGGAATTCACCCCTCCACTTT
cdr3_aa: CASSLYKTGRNSPLHF

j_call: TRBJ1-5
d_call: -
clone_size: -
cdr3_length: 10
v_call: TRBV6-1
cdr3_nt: TGTGCCAGCAGTGAAATCGCCCAGCATTTT
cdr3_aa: CASSEIAQHF

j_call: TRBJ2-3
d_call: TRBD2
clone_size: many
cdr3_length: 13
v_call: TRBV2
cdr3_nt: TGTGCCAGCGGGACTAGCGGGGGGACTACGCAGTATTTT
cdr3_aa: CASGTSGGTTQYF

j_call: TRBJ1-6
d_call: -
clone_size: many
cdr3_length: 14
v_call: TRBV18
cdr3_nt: TGTGCCAGCTCCCCCCGGGACACTATTTCACCCCTCCACTTT
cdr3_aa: CASSPRDTISPLHF

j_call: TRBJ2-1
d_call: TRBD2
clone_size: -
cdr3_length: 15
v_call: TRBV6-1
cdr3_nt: TGTGCCAGCATGGCTAGCGGGGGACACTACAATGAGCAGTTCTTC
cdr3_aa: CASMASGGHYNEQFF

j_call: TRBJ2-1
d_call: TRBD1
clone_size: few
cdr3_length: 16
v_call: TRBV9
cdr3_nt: TGTGCCAGCAGCGCGGGGGACAGGGTAGCCTACAATGAGCAGTTCTTC
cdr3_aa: CASSAGDRVAYNEQFF

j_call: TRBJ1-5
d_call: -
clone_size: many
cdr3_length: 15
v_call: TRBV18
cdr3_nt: TGTGCCAGCTCACCATCAAGGACGGCAAATCAGCCCCAGCATTTT
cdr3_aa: CASSPSRTANQPQHF

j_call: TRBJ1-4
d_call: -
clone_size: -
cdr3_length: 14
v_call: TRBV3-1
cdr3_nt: TGTGCCAGCAGCCAAGTAGGTATAGGTGAAAAACTGTTTTTT
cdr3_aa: CASSQVGIGEKLFF

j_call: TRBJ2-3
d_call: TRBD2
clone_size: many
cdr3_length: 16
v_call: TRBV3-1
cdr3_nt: TGTGCCAGCAGCAAGCTGCATAGCGGGGGGGCCGGTACGCAGTATTTT
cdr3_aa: CASSKLHSGGAGTQYF

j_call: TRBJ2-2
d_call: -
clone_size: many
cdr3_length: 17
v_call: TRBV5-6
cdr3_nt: TGTGCCAGCAGTGAGCCCCGGACGGCAACGAACACCGGGGAGCTGTTTTTT
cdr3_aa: CASSEPRTATNTGELFF

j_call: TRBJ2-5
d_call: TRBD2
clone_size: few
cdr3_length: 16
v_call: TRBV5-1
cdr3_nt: TGCGCCAGCAGCTTTCTAGCGGGGGCCTATAAAGAGACCCAGTACTTC
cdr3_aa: CASSFLAGAYKETQYF

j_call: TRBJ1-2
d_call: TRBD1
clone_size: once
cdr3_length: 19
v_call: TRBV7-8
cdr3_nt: TGTGCCAGCAGCTTAGTTCCCCCCTTTGGACAGGGACCAAACTATGGCTACACCTTC
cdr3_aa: CASSLVPPFGQGPNYGYTF

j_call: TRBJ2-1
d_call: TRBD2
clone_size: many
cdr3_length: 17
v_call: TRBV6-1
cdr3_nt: TGTGCCAGCAGTTTAACCGTAGCGGGGGGTCCGTACAATGAGCAGTTCTTC
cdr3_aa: CASSLTVAGGPYNEQFF

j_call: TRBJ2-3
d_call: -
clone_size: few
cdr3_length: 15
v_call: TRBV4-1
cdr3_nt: TGCGCCAGCAGCCAAGAACAGGGTCTAGCAGATACGCAGTATTTT
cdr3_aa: CASSQEQGLADTQYF

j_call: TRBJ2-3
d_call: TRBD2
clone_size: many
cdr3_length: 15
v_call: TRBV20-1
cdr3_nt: TGCAGTGCTAGCTGGCTAGCGGGGAACACAGATACGCAGTATTTT
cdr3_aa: CSASWLAGNTDTQYF

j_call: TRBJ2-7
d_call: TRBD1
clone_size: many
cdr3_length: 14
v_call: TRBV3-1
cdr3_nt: TGTGCCAGCAGCCCCCCGACAGGGAACCACGAGCAGTACTTC
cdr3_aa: CASSPPTGNHEQYF

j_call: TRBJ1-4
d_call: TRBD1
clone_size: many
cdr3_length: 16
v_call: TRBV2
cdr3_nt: TGTGCCAGCAGCTCCGGAACAGGGGGCACTAATGAAAAACTGTTTTTT
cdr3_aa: CASSSGTGGTNEKLFF

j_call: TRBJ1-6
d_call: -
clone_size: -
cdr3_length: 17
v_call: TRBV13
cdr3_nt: TGTGCCAGCAGCTTATCCCGGGGGGGACTTGGTAATTCACCCCTCCACTTT
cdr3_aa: CASSLSRGGLGNSPLHF

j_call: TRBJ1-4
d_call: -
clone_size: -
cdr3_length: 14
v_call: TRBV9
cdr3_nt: TGTGCCAGCAGCGTTGGGGGGACTAATGAAAAACTGTTTTTT
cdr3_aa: CASSVGGTNEKLFF

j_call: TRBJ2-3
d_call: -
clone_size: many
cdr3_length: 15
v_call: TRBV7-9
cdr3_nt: TGTGCCAGCAGCTTAGAAGGGATTAGCACAGATACGCAGTATTTT
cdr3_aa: CASSLEGISTDTQYF

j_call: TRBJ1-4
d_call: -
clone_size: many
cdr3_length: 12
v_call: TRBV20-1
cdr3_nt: TGCAGTGCCCAAAGGGGCAATGAAAAACTGTTTTTT
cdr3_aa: CSAQRGNEKLFF

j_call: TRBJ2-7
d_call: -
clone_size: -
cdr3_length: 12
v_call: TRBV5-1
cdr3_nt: TGCGTCAGCAGCTTGCTGGGATACGAGCAGTACTTC
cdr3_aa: CVSSLLGYEQYF

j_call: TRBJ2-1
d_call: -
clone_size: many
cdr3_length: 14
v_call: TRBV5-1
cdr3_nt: TGCGCCAGCAGCTTGGGAGATGGATACAATGAGCAGTTCTTC
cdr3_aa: CASSLGDGYNEQFF

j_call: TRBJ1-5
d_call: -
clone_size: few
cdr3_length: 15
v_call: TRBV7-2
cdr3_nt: TGTGCCAGCAGCTTATGGGGTGGGGGCAATCAGCCCCAGCATTTT
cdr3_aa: CASSLWGGGNQPQHF

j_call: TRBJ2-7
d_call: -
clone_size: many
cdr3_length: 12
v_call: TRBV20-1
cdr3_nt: TGCAGTGCTACCTGGGACAAGCGCGAGCAGTACTTC
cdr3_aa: CSATWDKREQYF

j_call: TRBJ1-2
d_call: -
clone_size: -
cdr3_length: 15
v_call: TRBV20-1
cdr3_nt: TGCAGTGCTTTCGAAGGGGCAGGGGATAACTATGGCTACACCTTC
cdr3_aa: CSAFEGAGDNYGYTF

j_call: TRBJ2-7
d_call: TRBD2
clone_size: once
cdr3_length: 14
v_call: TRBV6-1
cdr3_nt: TGTGCCAGCAGGAGGCTAGCGGGACCTTACGAGCAGTACTTC
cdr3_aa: CASRRLAGPYEQYF

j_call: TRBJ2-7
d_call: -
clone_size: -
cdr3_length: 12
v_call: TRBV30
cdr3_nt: TGTGCCTGGAGTCTTAGCGGTTACGAGCAGTACTTC
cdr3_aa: CAWSLSGYEQYF

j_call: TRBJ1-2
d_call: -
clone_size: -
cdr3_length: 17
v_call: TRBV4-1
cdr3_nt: TGCGCCAGCAGCCAAGAAGGGGGGACGTTCTTTAACTATGGCTACACCTTC
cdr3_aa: CASSQEGGTFFNYGYTF

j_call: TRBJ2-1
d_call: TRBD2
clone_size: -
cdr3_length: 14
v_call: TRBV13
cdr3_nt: TGTGCCACCCGCCTAGCGGGGGGGCGGAATGAGCAGTTCTTC
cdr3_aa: CATRLAGGRNEQFF

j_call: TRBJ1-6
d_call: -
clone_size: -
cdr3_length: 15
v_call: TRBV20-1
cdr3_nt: TGCAGTGCTAATAGTGGGGGTTCCTATAATTCACCCCTCCACTTT
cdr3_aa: CSANSGGSYNSPLHF

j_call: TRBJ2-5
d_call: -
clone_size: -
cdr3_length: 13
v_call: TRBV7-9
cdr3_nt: TGTGCCAGCAGTCCCCCATATGAGGAGACCCAGTACTTC
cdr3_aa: CASSPPYEETQYF

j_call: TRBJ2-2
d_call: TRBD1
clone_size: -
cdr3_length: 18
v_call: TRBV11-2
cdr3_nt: TGTGCCAGCAGCCCCCCCCGCTCGGGACAGAGATACACCGGGGAGCTGTTTTTT
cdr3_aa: CASSPPRSGQRYTGELFF

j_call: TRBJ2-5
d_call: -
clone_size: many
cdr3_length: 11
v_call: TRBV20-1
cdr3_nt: TGCAGTGGGGAAGTCCAAGAGACCCAGTACTTC
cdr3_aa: CSGEVQETQYF

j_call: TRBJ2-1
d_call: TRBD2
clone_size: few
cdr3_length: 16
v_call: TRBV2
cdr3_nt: TGTGCCAGCAGTTCCCGCGGGGGACTTTCCTACAATGAGCAGTTCTTC
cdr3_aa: CASSSRGGLSYNEQFF

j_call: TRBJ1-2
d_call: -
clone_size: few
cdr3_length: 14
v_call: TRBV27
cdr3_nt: TGTGCCAGCAGTTTACGTTCAGGAAACTATGGCTACACCTTC
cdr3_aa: CASSLRSGNYGYTF

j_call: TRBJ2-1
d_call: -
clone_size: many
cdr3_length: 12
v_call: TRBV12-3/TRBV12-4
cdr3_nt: TGTGCCAGCAGTCTTGATTACAATGAGCAGTTCTTC
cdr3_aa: CASSLDYNEQFF

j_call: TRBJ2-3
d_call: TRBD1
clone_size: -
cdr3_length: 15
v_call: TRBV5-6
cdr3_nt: TGTGCCAGCAGCTTACCGGGACAGATCACAGATACGCAGTATTTT
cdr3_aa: CASSLPGQITDTQYF

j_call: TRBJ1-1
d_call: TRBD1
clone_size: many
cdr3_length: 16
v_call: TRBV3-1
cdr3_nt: TGTGCCAGCAGCGCCCAGGACAGGTACGTGAACACTGAAGCTTTCTTT
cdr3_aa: CASSAQDRYVNTEAFF

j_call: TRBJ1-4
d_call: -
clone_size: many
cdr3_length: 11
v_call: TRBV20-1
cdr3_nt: TGCAGTGCAGCCCCTAGGGAAAAACTGTTTTTT
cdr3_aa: CSAAPREKLFF

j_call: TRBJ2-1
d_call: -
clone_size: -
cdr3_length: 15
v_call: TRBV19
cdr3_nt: TGTGCCAGTAGTCCCCGGGGGGCCGGATACAATGAGCAGTTCTTC
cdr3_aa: CASSPRGAGYNEQFF

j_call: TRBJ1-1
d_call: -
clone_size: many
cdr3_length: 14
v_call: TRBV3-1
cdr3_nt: TGTGCCAGCAGCCAAGAGGTCCGGAACACTGAAGCTTTCTTT
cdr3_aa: CASSQEVRNTEAFF

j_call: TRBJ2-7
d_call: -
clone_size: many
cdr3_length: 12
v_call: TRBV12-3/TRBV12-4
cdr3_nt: TGTGCCAGCAGCTCTGGACTGGACGAGCAGTACTTC
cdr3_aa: CASSSGLDEQYF

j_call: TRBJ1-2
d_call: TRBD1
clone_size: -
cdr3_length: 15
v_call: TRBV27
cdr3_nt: TGTGCCAGCAGTTTATCGCAGGGGGCCGTGAGTGGCTACACCTTC
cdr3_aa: CASSLSQGAVSGYTF